Shown below are 2 T cell receptor beta chains from a single sample sequenced in a study of shared clonotypes between healthy human individuals. The table came from immunoSEQ multiplex PCR; TCRdb's copy has only in-frame clones and leaves some out. This sample has hundreds of thousands of clones, with almost 97% found just once. The sequencing input was naive CD4+ T cells sorted from blood. Subset reported: CD45RA+ positively selected. These receptors originate from a woman in her twenties or thirties in good health.

In DNA, the CDR3 is TGTGCCAGCAGTTACTCAGGGTACTATGGCTACACCTTC. This encodes CASSYSGYYGYTF. The chain couples TRBV6-5 to TRBJ1-2; D remains unclear. The CDR3 is 13 amino acids. Germline assignment: CDR1 MNHEY and CDR2 SVGAGI. The V gene lost 0 bases and the J gene lost 3 bases, with 5 bases spanning the gap.

Note on this clone: The sample contains more than one DNA sequence encoding this CDR3. The chain uses TRBV19 and TRBJ1-1, with TRBD1 matching 7 bases. Looked up from germline, CDR1 is LNHDA and CDR2 is SQIVND (reference sequence). CDR3 size: 14 residues. The trim removed 5 bases at V and 1 base at J, leaving 4 bases unmatched. The CDR3 bases are TGTGCCAGTAGTCCCCGGACAGGGAACACTGAAGCTTTCTTT. It is translated as CASSPRTGNTEAFF.